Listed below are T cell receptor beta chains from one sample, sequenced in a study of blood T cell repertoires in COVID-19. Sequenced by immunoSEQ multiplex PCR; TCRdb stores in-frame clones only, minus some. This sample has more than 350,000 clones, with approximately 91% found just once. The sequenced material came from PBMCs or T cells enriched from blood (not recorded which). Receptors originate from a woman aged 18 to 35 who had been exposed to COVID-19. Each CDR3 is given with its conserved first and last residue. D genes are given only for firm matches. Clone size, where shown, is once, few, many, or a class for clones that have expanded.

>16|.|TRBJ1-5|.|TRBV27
TGTGCCAGCAGGCCGGACAGATCCCTTAGCAATCAGCCCCAGCATTTT
CASRPDRSLSNQPQHF
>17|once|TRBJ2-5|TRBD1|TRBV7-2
TGTGCCAGCAGCCTGACCTGGGGGACAGGGGCGGTTGAGACCCAGTACTTC
CASSLTWGTGAVETQYF
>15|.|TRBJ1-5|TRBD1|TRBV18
TGTGCCAGCTCATCGATAACAGGGGCCAATCAGCCCCAGCATTTT
CASSSITGANQPQHF
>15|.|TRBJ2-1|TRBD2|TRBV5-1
TGCGCCAGCAGCCTTAGCGGGGGACCTTACAATGAGCAGTTCTTC
CASSLSGGPYNEQFF
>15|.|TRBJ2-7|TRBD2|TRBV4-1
TGCGCCAGCAGCCAAGGACTAGCGGCCTCCTACGAGCAGTACTTC
CASSQGLAASYEQYF
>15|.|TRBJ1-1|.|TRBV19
TGTGCCAGTTTGGCAGGGGCTGGGATGAACACTGAAGCTTTCTTT
CASLAGAGMNTEAFF
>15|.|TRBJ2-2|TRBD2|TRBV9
TGTGCCAGCAGCGGCGGACTAGCTTTAACCGGGGAGCTGTTTTTT
CASSGGLALTGELFF
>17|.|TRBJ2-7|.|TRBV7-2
TGTGCCAGCAGCCTAGGGTTGGAGTTGCGTCCCTCCTACGAGCAGTACTTC
CASSLGLELRPSYEQYF
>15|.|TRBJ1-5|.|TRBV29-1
TGCAGCGTTGAAGATCCCAGGGTCGGCAATCAGCCCCAGCATTTT
CSVEDPRVGNQPQHF
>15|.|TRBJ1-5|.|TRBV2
TGTGCCAGCACCCGACAGGAACATAGCAATCAGCCCCAGCATTTT
CASTRQEHSNQPQHF
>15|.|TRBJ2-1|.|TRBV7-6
TGTGCCAGCAGCTTAGCCTCCAGCTCCTACAATGAGCAGTTCTTC
CASSLASSSYNEQFF
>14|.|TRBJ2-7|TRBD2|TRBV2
TGTGCCAGCAAAAGCTTAGCGGGGGGCTACGAGCAGTACTTC
CASKSLAGGYEQYF
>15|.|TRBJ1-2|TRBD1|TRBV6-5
TGTGCCAGCAGTTACTCGGGACAGGGGTCTTATGGCTACACCTTC
CASSYSGQGSYGYTF
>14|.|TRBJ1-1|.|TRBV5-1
TGCGCCAGCAGCTTTGATTACATGAACACTGAAGCTTTCTTT
CASSFDYMNTEAFF
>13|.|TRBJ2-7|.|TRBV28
TGTGCCAGCGCGGACACCGGATACTACGAGCAGTACTTC
CASADTGYYEQYF
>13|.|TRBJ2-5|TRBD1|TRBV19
TGTGCCAGTAGCTGGACAGGGGTGGAGACCCAGTACTTC
CASSWTGVETQYF
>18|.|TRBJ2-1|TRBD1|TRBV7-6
TGTGCCAGCAGCTCCATGGACCCCGGGACAGGGGAATACAATGAGCAGTTCTTC
CASSSMDPGTGEYNEQFF
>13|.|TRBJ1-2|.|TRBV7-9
TGTGCCAGCAGCTTATGGGAGGTCTATGGCTACACCTTC
CASSLWEVYGYTF
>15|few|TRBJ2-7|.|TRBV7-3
TGTGCCAGCAGCCCTGGGACATTGAGCTCCTACGAGCAGTACTTC
CASSPGTLSSYEQYF
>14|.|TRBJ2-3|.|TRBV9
TGTGCCAGCAGCACGGGGGGCCCCACAGATACGCAGTATTTT
CASSTGGPTDTQYF
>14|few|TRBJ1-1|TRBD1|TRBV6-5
TGTGCCAGCAGAGGGACAGACCCGAACACTGAAGCTTTCTTT
CASRGTDPNTEAFF
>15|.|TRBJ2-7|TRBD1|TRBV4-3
TGCGCCAGCAGCCACCCGGGACAGGGTAAGAACGAGCAGTACTTC
CASSHPGQGKNEQYF
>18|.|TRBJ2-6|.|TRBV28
TGTGCCAGCAGTTTATTCCGGGGATACTCTACTGGGGCCAACGTCCTGACTTTC
CASSLFRGYSTGANVLTF
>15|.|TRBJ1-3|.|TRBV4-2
TGTGCCAGCAGCATCGACAGGAACTCTGGAAACACCATATATTTT
CASSIDRNSGNTIYF
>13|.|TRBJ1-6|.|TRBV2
TGTGCCAGCAGAGACGACAGAAATTCACCCCTCCACTTT
CASRDDRNSPLHF
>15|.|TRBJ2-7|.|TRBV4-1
TGCGCCAGCAGCCAAGACGGCGGGGCGGGCTACGAGCAGTACTTC
CASSQDGGAGYEQYF
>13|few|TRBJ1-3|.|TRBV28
TGTGCCAGCAGTCTCCGGGGGGGAAACACCATATATTTT
CASSLRGGNTIYF
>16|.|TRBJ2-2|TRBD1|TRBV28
TGTGCCAGCAGTTTATGGGGGCAGGGGGCCGGCGGGGAGCTGTTTTTT
CASSLWGQGAGGELFF
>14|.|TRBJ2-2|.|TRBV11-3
TGTGCCAGCAGTTCGCAGGGGAACACCGGGGAGCTGTTTTTT
CASSSQGNTGELFF
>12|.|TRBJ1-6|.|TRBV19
TGTGCCAGTAGTATAACGGGTTCACCCCTCCACTTT
CASSITGSPLHF
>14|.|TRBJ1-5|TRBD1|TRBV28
TGTGCCAGCAGGCTCGACAGGGCTTATCAGCCCCAGCATTTT
CASRLDRAYQPQHF
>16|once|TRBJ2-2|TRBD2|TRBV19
TGTGCCAGTAGACCCGGGGGAGGGGTTCCCGCCGGGGAGCTGTTTTTT
CASRPGGGVPAGELFF
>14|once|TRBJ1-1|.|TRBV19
TGTGCCAGTATCCAGACAAGCTTGAACACTGAAGCTTTCTTT
CASIQTSLNTEAFF
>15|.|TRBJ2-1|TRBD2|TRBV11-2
TGTGCCAGCAGCAGAGGGACTAGCGTTTGGTCTGAGCAGTTCTTC
CASSRGTSVWSEQFF
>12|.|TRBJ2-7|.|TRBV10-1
TGCGCCAGGGCGGCGACAGACTACGAGCAGTACTTC
CARAATDYEQYF
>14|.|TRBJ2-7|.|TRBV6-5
TGTGCCACCCGCCTTGTAGGGAGCTCCTACGAGCAGTACTTC
CATRLVGSSYEQYF
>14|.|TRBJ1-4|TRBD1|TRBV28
TGTGCCAGCAGACCGGGACAGGGTAATGAAAAACTGTTTTTT
CASRPGQGNEKLFF
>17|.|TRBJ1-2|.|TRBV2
TGTGCCAGCAGTCTAGTACATGTTACCGCCTTATTTCCAGGCTACACCTTC
CASSLVHVTALFPGYTF
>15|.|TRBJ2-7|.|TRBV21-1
TGTGCCAGCAGCAAATGGGTAGCGGGGAGCAACGAGCAGTACTTC
CASSKWVAGSNEQYF
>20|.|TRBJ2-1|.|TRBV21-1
TGTGCCAGCAGCAATTCCTCCGAGACTAGCGGGAGTCGAACCATCAATGAGCAGTTCTTC
CASSNSSETSGSRTINEQFF
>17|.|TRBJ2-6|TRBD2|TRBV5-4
TGTGCCAGCAGCCCCTCCGGGGGGGGCTCTGGGGCCAACGTCCTGACTTTC
CASSPSGGGSGANVLTF
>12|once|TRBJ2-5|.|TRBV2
TGTGCCCAACGGGGGAGAGGTGAGACCCAGTACTTC
CAQRGRGETQYF